The 28 T cell receptor beta chains given below trace back to one sample, sequenced in a study of blood T cell repertoires in COVID-19. Sequencing used immunoSEQ multiplex PCR; TCRdb keeps in-frame clones, though not all of them. Here the sample spans about 190,000 clones, around 85% being singletons. Sequences were obtained from PBMCs or T cells enriched from blood (not recorded which). The receptor source for this set is a woman under 40 who had recovered from COVID-19.

Comment on this clone: Other DNA sequences from this sample encode an identical CDR3 as well. The V gene is TRBV28, the J gene TRBJ1-2; 7 nucleotides agree with TRBD1. The J segment lost 2 bases and the V segment lost 5 bases, leaving 2 bases of the junction unmatched. Germline V lookup: CDR1 MDHEN, CDR2 SYDVKM. There are 13 residues in the CDR3. This CDR3 reads CASSPGQNYGYTF. CDR3 bases: TGTGCCAGCAGTCCGGGACAGAACTATGGCTACACCTTC.

This chain joins TRBV5-1 and TRBJ1-6; perhaps TRBD1 as D (6 bases). Per germline, CDR1 SGHRS and CDR2 YFSETQ. The CDR3 length is 15 residues. Trimming took off 4 bases at V and 11 bases at J, with 19 bases between the two ends. This chain's CDR3 is CASSLTHQQGAPLHF. The CDR3 DNA reads as TGCGCCAGCAGCCTGACACACCAACAGGGTGCACCCCTCCACTTT.

The chain couples TRBV5-8 to TRBJ1-1, with D perhaps TRBD1 (6 bases). The CDR3 contains 15 residues. The V end lost 6 bases, the J end lost 1 base, and 16 bases lay between the germline ends. Germline V gene sequence: CDR1 SGHTS, CDR2 YDEGEE. This CDR3 reads CASTQQGLGNTEAFF. The CDR3 nucleotides are TGTGCCAGCACCCAACAGGGTCTGGGGAACACTGAAGCTTTCTTT. Combining the CDR3 with reference TRBV5-8 and TRBJ1-1 gives the whole variable domain EAGVTQSPTHLIKTRGQQATLRCSPISGHTSVYWYQQALGLGLQFLLWYDEGEERNRGNFPPRFSGRQFPNYSSELNVNALELEDSALYLCASTQQGLGNTEAFFGQGTRLTVV.

This clone was observed a single time. The chain is built from TRBV6-5 and TRBJ1-1, with TRBD1 as a possible D gene (5 bases). Germline loops: CDR1 MNHEY, CDR2 SVGAGI. The CDR3 runs to 13 residues. V gave up 6 bases and J gave up 3 bases, with 11 bases separating them. The CDR3 sequence is CASRMTVHTEAFF. The CDR3 DNA reads as TGTGCCAGCAGAATGACAGTACACACTGAAGCTTTCTTT.

This CDR3 reads CSAKGQDRYTF. In nucleotides, the CDR3 is TGCAGTGCTAAGGGACAGGATCGCTACACCTTC. The chain couples TRBV20-1 to TRBJ1-2, with TRBD1 matching over 8 bases. This CDR3 comprises 11 residues. Trimming cost V 4 bases and J 9 bases; bases outside gene matches: 4. In germline, CDR1 is DFQATT, CDR2 SNEGSKA (reference sequence).

The rearrangement links TRBV27 to TRBJ2-1; 12 nucleotides line up with TRBD2. The CDR3 is 15 residues long. With V trimmed by 6 bases and J by 5 bases, 5 bases remained unmatched. Germline V gene data show CDR1 as MNHEY and CDR2 as SMNVEV (reference sequence). The CDR3 is CASRLAGGFDNEQFF. The CDR3 DNA follows: TGTGCCAGCAGGCTAGCGGGAGGGTTTGACAATGAGCAGTTCTTC.

This clone was observed a single time. The chain carries TRBV14 and TRBJ1-6; 10 nucleotides line up with TRBD1. J was trimmed by 7 bases and V by 4 bases; bases with no gene match: 7. The CDR3 loop spans 16 amino acids. Germline V CDR1 and CDR2: SGHDN, FVKESK. In nucleotides, the CDR3 is TGTGCCAGCAGCCTAGAGACAGGGGGCGGAAATTCACCCCTCCACTTT. It translates to CASSLETGGGNSPLHF.

The V and J genes are TRBV28 and TRBJ2-7; weak D call: TRBD1 (5 bases). V shed 5 bases and J shed 0 bases, with 14 bases lying between them. CDR1 is MDHEN, CDR2 SYDVKM, per germline. The CDR3 spans 15 residues. For the CDR3, the DNA is TGTGCCAGCAGTAGTTCCGGACATAGCTCCTACGAGCAGTACGTC. Translating gives CASSSSGHSSYEQYV.

This clone was detected only a few times. The chain carries TRBV7-8 and TRBJ1-1, with 7 bases aligning to TRBD1. The CDR3 contains 14 residues. The germline V gene encodes CDR1 SGHVS and CDR2 FQNEAQ. V shed 4 bases and J 5 bases; nucleotides not matched to a gene: 7. CDR3 residues: CASSSGTVVTEAFF. The DNA of the CDR3 is TGTGCCAGCAGCTCCGGGACAGTGGTGACTGAAGCTTTCTTT.

This clone was seen only a few times. V and J are TRBV28 and TRBJ1-1; D is unclear. Trimming took off 10 bases at V and 1 base at J, with 16 bases between the two ends. The CDR3 has 14 residues. The germline V gene has CDR1 MDHEN and CDR2 SYDVKM. The CDR3 loop is CATRVHLPNTEAFF. The CDR3 DNA is TGTGCCACGAGGGTGCACTTGCCGAACACTGAAGCTTTCTTT.

The chain carries TRBV5-1 and TRBJ1-4, with 9 bases identical to TRBD1. J gave up 8 bases and V 3 bases, and 2 bases lay outside the gene matches. The CDR3 is 13 amino acids. Germline V gene sequence: CDR1 SGHRS, CDR2 YFSETQ. In DNA, the CDR3 is TGCGCCAGCAGCTCGGGACAGGGAGAAAAACTGTTTTTT. Protein: CASSSGQGEKLFF.

This chain links TRBV14 with TRBJ1-3; 8 nucleotides match TRBD1. J lost 1 base, V lost 2 bases, and 16 bases had no gene match. Germline V lookup: CDR1 SGHDN, CDR2 FVKESK. The CDR3 loop spans 20 amino acids. CDR3 sequence (DNA): TGTGCCAGCAGCCAATGGACCCAGGGGGCAAGTTATAGATCTGGAAACACCATATATTTT. It is translated as CASSQWTQGASYRSGNTIYF.

The chain employs TRBV6-5 and TRBJ1-4; 9 nucleotides align to TRBD1. The germline V gene encodes CDR1 MNHEY and CDR2 SVGAGI. The J segment lost 6 bases and the V segment lost 5 bases, leaving 4 bases of the junction unmatched. This CDR3 has 14 amino acids. The chain's CDR3 is CASSLGTGYEKLFF. CDR3 bases: TGTGCCAGCAGTCTTGGGACAGGGTATGAAAAACTGTTTTTT.

The CDR3 DNA sequence: TGTGCCAGCCAGGCGGGAGTTCGTGGCTACACCTTC. It is translated as CASQAGVRGYTF. The rearrangement joins TRBV19 to TRBJ1-2; D is ambiguous. V was clipped by 9 bases and J by 7 bases, with 15 bases between them. The CDR3 is made up of 12 amino acids. The germline V gene encodes CDR1 LNHDA and CDR2 SQIVND (reference sequence).

This clone was recorded a few times. The chain employs TRBV29-1 and TRBJ2-1; TRBD2 matches 9 bases. Germline CDR1 reads SQVTM; CDR2 reads ANQGSEA. This CDR3 is 14 amino acids long. With 3 bases clipped from V and 5 bases from J, the junction kept 5 bases outside the gene matches. DNA for the CDR3: TGCAGCGTTGAGGTGCCTAGCGGGAACAATGAGCAGTTCTTC. Encoded protein: CSVEVPSGNNEQFF.

The chain couples TRBV7-3 to TRBJ2-6; 11 positions match TRBD1. V lost 4 bases to trimming and J lost 2 bases; unmatched junction nucleotides: 1. The length of the CDR3 is 16 residues. Germline values: CDR1 SGHTA, CDR2 FQGTGA. In DNA form, the CDR3 reads TGTGCCAGCAGCTCGGGACAGGGGGCTGGGGCCAACGTCCTGACTTTC. Translating gives CASSSGQGAGANVLTF. Looking up the rest from reference TRBV7-3 and TRBJ2-6 gives the full variable domain: GAGVSQTPSNKVTEKGKYVELRCDPISGHTALYWYRQSLGQGPEFLIYFQGTGAADDSGLPNDRFFAVRPEGSVSTLKIQRTERGDSAVYLCASSSGQGAGANVLTFGAGSRLTVL.

This clone came up a few times. The V and J genes are TRBV18 and TRBJ2-3; tentative D call: TRBD2 (5 bases). This CDR3 spans 17 amino acids. Germline V gene sequence: CDR1 KGHSH, CDR2 LQKENI. V lost 0 bases and J lost 1, with 14 bases in between. CDR3 amino acids: CASSPPTRALGTDTQYF. CDR3 DNA: TGTGCCAGCTCACCACCCACGCGGGCCCTGGGCACAGATACGCAGTATTTT.

This sequence joins TRBV2 and TRBJ2-3; 7 bases match TRBD2. The germline V gene has CDR1 SNHLY and CDR2 FYNNEI. V shed 10 bases, J shed 3 bases, and the junction held 7 bases outside the gene matches. The CDR3 consists of 13 residues. The CDR3 bases are TGTGCCATACCGGGACTACCAACAGATACGCAGTATTTT. Amino acids: CAIPGLPTDTQYF.

The V and J genes are TRBV3-1 (or the pseudogene TRBV3-2) and TRBJ1-6; 8 bases map to TRBD1. From germline, CDR1 is LGHDT and CDR2 YNNKEL (reference sequence). Trimming at V came to 4 bases and at J to 9 bases, leaving 14 bases not matched to a gene. The CDR3 is 17 residues long. CDR3 residues: CASSPRLGAGGGSPLHF. CDR3 coding DNA: TGTGCCAGCAGCCCCCGATTGGGAGCAGGGGGCGGTTCACCCCTCCACTTT.

A word on this clone: The junction departs from germline at one end; a sequencing error may be responsible. The chain is built from TRBV7-7 and TRBJ2-3; D possibly corresponds to TRBD1 (6 bases). This CDR3 is built from 13 residues. Germline CDR1 reads SSHAT; CDR2 reads FNYEAQ (reference sequence). The CDR3 coding sequence is TGTGCTAGCAGCTCCCAGGGGACAGATACGCAGTATTTT. Its protein product is CASSSQGTDTQYF.

This chain uses TRBV21-1 with TRBJ2-1; TRBD2, as called in the table, went unchecked against the DNA. TRBV21-1 is a pseudogene. There are 16 residues in the CDR3. Here the CDR3 reads CASSKAALAGVNEQFF. CDR3 in DNA: TGTGCCAGCAGCAAAGCGGCCCTAGCGGGAGTCAATGAGCAGTTCTTC.

In nucleotides, the CDR3 is TGTGCCAGCAGCGGTCCAGGGGATCCCGGGGAGCTGTTTTTT. Its translation is CASSGPGDPGELFF. This chain joins TRBV5-8 and TRBJ2-2, with D tentatively TRBD1 (6 bases). Germline V gene data show CDR1 as SGHTS and CDR2 as YDEGEE. The CDR3 is 14 residues long. The V end lost 4 bases, the J end lost 6 bases, and 13 bases lay between the germline ends.

V and J are TRBV7-2 and TRBJ2-2, with 11 bases identical to TRBD2. CDR3 length: 18 amino acids. V dropped 5 bases and J dropped 5; count of bases not matched to a gene: 13. Germline V gives CDR1 SGHTA, CDR2 FQGNSA. The CDR3 reads CASSPNLAGGRRTGELFF. CDR3 DNA: TGTGCCAGCAGCCCAAACTTAGCGGGAGGGCGAAGGACCGGGGAGCTGTTTTTT.

CDR3 protein: CASSLDRGKTEAFF. Here the CDR3 DNA reads TGCGCCAGCAGCTTGGACAGGGGTAAAACTGAAGCTTTCTTT. The chain employs TRBV5-1 and TRBJ1-1, with TRBD1 matching over 7 bases. The germline V gene encodes CDR1 SGHRS and CDR2 YFSETQ. The trim removed 0 bases at V and 5 bases at J, leaving 4 bases unmatched. CDR3 length: 14 amino acids.

This clone was counted once. J is TRBJ1-1 and V is TRBV28, with D perhaps TRBD1 (5 bases). The CDR3 has 14 amino acids. Germline assignment: CDR1 MDHEN and CDR2 SYDVKM. V lost 8 bases and J 0 bases, leaving 13 bases between the germline ends. CDR3 region: CASFRSGLNTEAFF. As DNA, the CDR3 is TGTGCCAGCTTTAGGTCAGGGCTGAACACTGAAGCTTTCTTT.

The chain uses TRBV11-1 and TRBJ1-1; D not certain. CDR1 and CDR2 (germline): SGHAT, FQDESV (reference sequence). With 1 base removed from V and 2 bases from J, the gap between germline ends came to 11 bases. This CDR3 is 15 amino acids long. Written as DNA, the CDR3 is TGTGCCAGCAGCTTAGGGTTTGCGGGAAACACTGAAGCTTTCTTT. This codes for CASSLGFAGNTEAFF.

The V call is TRBV18, the J call TRBJ2-1, with D possibly TRBD2 on 6 matching bases. The germline V and J ends were trimmed by 4 bases and 2 bases, with 12 bases remaining between them. CDR3 length equals 15 residues. The germline gives CDR1 KGHSH, CDR2 LQKENI. CDR3 sequence reads: CASSLGAGTYNEQFF. The DNA of the CDR3 is TGTGCCAGCTCACTTGGGGCGGGGACCTACAATGAGCAGTTCTTC.

About this clone: The identical CDR3 is also encoded by other nucleotide sequences in the sample. The chain uses TRBV5-1 and TRBJ1-1, with D perhaps TRBD1 (6 bases). The CDR3 runs 13 residues. From germline, CDR1 is SGHRS and CDR2 YFSETQ. Trimming pared 4 bases from V and 5 bases from J, leaving 12 bases between. For the CDR3, the DNA is TGCGCCAGCAGCGTTCAGGGGAGAACTGAAGCTTTCTTT. This encodes CASSVQGRTEAFF.